Listed below are T cell receptor beta chains from one sample, sequenced in a study of shared clonotypes between healthy human individuals. The data were produced by immunoSEQ multiplex PCR, yet TCRdb's version contains in-frame clones alone and is incomplete. The sample shows a few hundred thousand clones, roughly four fifths of them seen only once. Source material: PBMCs. These receptors came from a middle-aged woman in good health. Some clones in this sample may be carry-over from other donors' samples. Both conserved end residues are part of each CDR3. D genes are given only for firm matches. Clone sizes are given selectively: once, few, many, or a class where the clone is expanded.

.	TRBV28	.	TRBJ1-3	TGTGCCAGCAGTTTAATAGCCCCAGTCAACACCATATATTTT	CASSLIAPVNTIYF
.	TRBV5-1	.	TRBJ2-7	TGCGCCAGCAGCTCGGGAGTCCCCGGGGCCTACGAGCAGTACTTC	CASSSGVPGAYEQYF
.	TRBV28	.	TRBJ1-5	TGTGCCAGCAGGGGGGAACGGGAAAGTCAGCCCCAGCATTTT	CASRGERESQPQHF
.	TRBV11-1	.	TRBJ2-5	TGTGCCAGCAGCTTTTGGGGCCAAGAGACCCAGTACTTC	CASSFWGQETQYF
.	TRBV5-1	.	TRBJ1-3	TGCGCCAGCAGCAATCCGGGGCCCTCTGGAAACACCATATATTTT	CASSNPGPSGNTIYF
.	TRBV6-1	.	TRBJ1-1	TGTGCCAGCAGCGAAGGGATACAAGCTTTCTTT	CASSEGIQAFF
.	TRBV18	.	TRBJ1-5	TGTGCCAGCTCAATTGTTCCGGGGAATAGCAATCAGCCCCAGCATTTT	CASSIVPGNSNQPQHF
.	TRBV7-2	TRBD1	TRBJ1-2	TGTGCCAGCAGCTTAGCGAGGCGGGGGGGACAGCGCTACACCTTC	CASSLARRGGQRYTF
.	TRBV19	.	TRBJ1-2	TGTGCCAGTAGTGGACGAGCAGGGAATAACTATGGCTACACCTTC	CASSGRAGNNYGYTF
.	TRBV5-1	TRBD1	TRBJ2-1	TGCGCCAGCAGCCCGGGACAGGGGATCAATGAGCAGTTCTTC	CASSPGQGINEQFF
.	TRBV18	.	TRBJ1-1	TGTGCCAGCTCACCCAGGAGGGAGGCCGAAGCTTTCTTT	CASSPRREAEAFF
.	TRBV30	.	TRBJ1-2	TGTGCCTGGAGTGTACGTCGGGACATCAGCTATGGCTACACCTTC	CAWSVRRDISYGYTF
.	TRBV5-1	.	TRBJ2-5	TGCGCCAGCAGCTTGGACGGGAGCCAAGAGACCCAGTACTTC	CASSLDGSQETQYF
.	TRBV28	.	TRBJ2-3	TGTGCCAGCCGGGACCACGACCCAGATACGCAGTATTTT	CASRDHDPDTQYF
.	TRBV11-2	.	TRBJ1-3	TGTGCCAGCAGCTTAGATGGCCCCAGGGGAAATCGAAACACCATATATTTT	CASSLDGPRGNRNTIYF
.	TRBV27	TRBD1	TRBJ1-1	TGTGCCAGCGGTTTGGACAGGGGAATGAACACTGAAGCTTTCTTT	CASGLDRGMNTEAFF
.	TRBV9	TRBD2	TRBJ2-3	TGTGCCAGCAGCGTAGCCCTAGCGGGAGTGTCAGATACGCAGTATTTT	CASSVALAGVSDTQYF
.	TRBV27	.	TRBJ1-1	TGTGCCAGCAGTTTTTTGACGAACACTGAAGCTTTCTTT	CASSFLTNTEAFF
.	TRBV6-1	TRBD2	TRBJ2-1	TGTGCCAGCAGCCTTTTGACTAGCCCGAATGAGCAGTTCTTC	CASSLLTSPNEQFF
.	TRBV6-1	.	TRBJ1-5	TGTGCCATCAGTGAACAGAGCAATCAGCCCCAGCATTTT	CAISEQSNQPQHF
.	TRBV7-2	.	TRBJ1-1	TGTGCCAGCAGCTTAAGGTTTTGGGGACAGAACACTGAAGCTTTCTTT	CASSLRFWGQNTEAFF
few	TRBV28	.	TRBJ1-1	TGTGCCAGCAGGAGGATGGGGACCAACACTGAAGCTTTCTTT	CASRRMGTNTEAFF
few	TRBV27	TRBD1	TRBJ1-2	TGTGCCAGCAGTACTACACGACAGGGTCGCTACACCTTC	CASSTTRQGRYTF
.	TRBV11-2	TRBD2	TRBJ2-1	TGTGCCAGCAGCTCGGTAGCGGGGACAACCTACAATGAGCAGTTCTTC	CASSSVAGTTYNEQFF
.	TRBV7-6	TRBD2	TRBJ2-5	TGTGCCAGCAGCAACGGGGGGGGTTCAGAGACCCAGTACTTC	CASSNGGGSETQYF
.	TRBV20-1	.	TRBJ2-7	TGCAGTGCGCTTGACTACAACGAGCAGTACTTC	CSALDYNEQYF
few	TRBV2	.	TRBJ2-7	TGTGCCAGCAGTGAATTCAACTACGAGCAGTACTTC	CASSEFNYEQYF
.	TRBV29-1	TRBD2	TRBJ2-2	TGCAGCGTTGGACTAGCGGGAGGGGACACCGGGGAGCTGTTTTTT	CSVGLAGGDTGELFF
once	TRBV7-2	TRBD1	TRBJ2-7	TGTGCCAGCAGCCCGGGACAGGGAAGGGAGCAGTACTTC	CASSPGQGREQYF
.	TRBV5-4	.	TRBJ2-3	TGTGCCAGCAGCTTGGCCGGGTCAGATACGCAGTATTTT	CASSLAGSDTQYF
once	TRBV11-2	.	TRBJ1-2	TGTGCCAGCAGCTTGGAAAACCTCTATGGCTACACCTTC	CASSLENLYGYTF
.	TRBV5-1	TRBD2	TRBJ2-5	TGCGCCAGCAGCTTGAGCCTGACTAGCGGGGGGATGTACCAAGAGACCCAGTACTTC	CASSLSLTSGGMYQETQYF
.	TRBV5-1	.	TRBJ2-5	TGCGCCAGCGCCTCGGGCGACCGTGGGCAAGAGACCCAGTACTTC	CASASGDRGQETQYF
.	TRBV18	.	TRBJ2-7	TGTGCCAGCTCACCACGCAGGGACTTCTACGAGCAGTACTTC	CASSPRRDFYEQYF
.	TRBV7-8	.	TRBJ1-4	TGTGCCAGCAGCTTAAAAAGGATCAGGACAGCGACTGCAACTAATGAAAAACTGTTTTTT	CASSLKRIRTATATNEKLFF
few	TRBV11-2	.	TRBJ2-7	TGTGCCAGCAGCGGGCGGGACCGCTCCTACGAGCAGTACTTC	CASSGRDRSYEQYF
.	TRBV6-6	TRBD2	TRBJ2-2	TGTGCCAGTACCACTAGCGGCTACACCGGGGAGCTGTTTTTT	CASTTSGYTGELFF
.	TRBV12-5	.	TRBJ1-1	TGTGCTAGTGGTTTGTGGCAGGAGTACACTGAAGCTTTCTTT	CASGLWQEYTEAFF
many	TRBV19	.	TRBJ2-2	TGTGCCAGTACCCCAGGCCTGGGGGCCACCGGGGAGCTGTTTTTT	CASTPGLGATGELFF
.	TRBV7-8	.	TRBJ1-1	TGTGCCAGCAGCGAATCGGCCACCACTGAAGCTTTCTTT	CASSESATTEAFF
.	TRBV18	TRBD2	TRBJ2-3	TGTGCCAGCTCACCGACTAGCGGGCGTACAGATACGCAGTATTTT	CASSPTSGRTDTQYF
.	TRBV7-9	.	TRBJ2-4	TGTGCCAGCAGCTTAGCGAAATTTCTAGCCAAAAACATTCAGTACTTC	CASSLAKFLAKNIQYF
.	TRBV9	TRBD2	TRBJ2-3	TGTGCCAGCAGCTCCCGGGGGGGCAGCACAGATACGCAGTATTTT	CASSSRGGSTDTQYF
.	TRBV5-1	.	TRBJ2-5	TGCGCCAGCAGCTATGGGGCAGGGAAGGAGGAGACCCAGTACTTC	CASSYGAGKEETQYF
.	TRBV28	TRBD1	TRBJ1-4	TGTGCCAGCAGAGCTCAGGGGGATAGGGGGAAACTGTTTTTT	CASRAQGDRGKLFF
few	TRBV6-1	.	TRBJ2-1	TGTGCCAGCAGTGTAACCAGCGGGTACAATGAGCAGTTCTTC	CASSVTSGYNEQFF
.	TRBV7-8	.	TRBJ2-7	TGTGCCAGCAGCTTAGAAGGCAGGCACTACGAGCAGTACTTC	CASSLEGRHYEQYF
.	TRBV6-1	.	TRBJ1-3	TGTGCCAGCAGTGAGGTTTATGGAAACACCATATATTTT	CASSEVYGNTIYF
.	TRBV9	TRBD2	TRBJ2-5	TGTGCCAGCAGCGTAGGGACTAGCGGGGGCCAACAAGAGACCCAGTACTTC	CASSVGTSGGQQETQYF
.	TRBV18	.	TRBJ2-7	TGTGCCAGCTCACCAAGCGGGTTCTACGAGCAGTACTTC	CASSPSGFYEQYF
.	TRBV5-1	.	TRBJ1-3	TGCGCCAGCAGGATTTCCGGCTCTGGAAACACCATATATTTT	CASRISGSGNTIYF
once	TRBV28	.	TRBJ1-1	TGTGCCAGCAGTCTAGACACTCGACCAAAAGCTTTCTTT	CASSLDTRPKAFF
.	TRBV14	.	TRBJ1-1	TGTGCCAGCAGCCGCCTCGGGGTGGAGGCTTTCTTT	CASSRLGVEAFF
.	TRBV19	TRBD1	TRBJ1-1	TGTGCCAGTAGTATAATCCGGGACAGGGGGCCCGACACTGAAGCTTTCTTT	CASSIIRDRGPDTEAFF
.	TRBV25-1	.	TRBJ1-4	TGTGCCAGCAGTGAATTTACAGGGCAAAAACTGTTTTTT	CASSEFTGQKLFF